These 30 T cell receptor beta chains originate from one sample sequenced in a study of low-dose radiotherapy and immunotherapy resistance in tumors. First-strand cDNA used TRAV- and TRBV-specific primers, covering alpha and beta chains. The authors ran 20 PCR cycles to amplify TCRs with a constant-region primer and V-primer adapter. TCRdb used MiXCR to reprocess the reads, holding one entry per CDR3 protein. This sample has more than 90,000 distinct CDR3 sequences, with less than 25% found just once. Indicated time point: after trial treatment. Specified treatment: LDRT plus nivolumab, ipilimumab, low-dose cyclophosphamide and aspirin (RACIN trial). The sequences come from PBMCs, collected after low-dose radiotherapy plus immunotherapy. These receptors all come from a male donor with prostate cancer.

In the case of this clonotype: A far larger clone is one nucleotide away, so this likely arose from a read error. The chain is built from TRBV12-5 and TRBJ2-7, with D perhaps TRBD1 or TRBD2 (5 bases each). Germline V gives CDR1 LGHNT, CDR2 FRNRAP. The CDR3 is made up of 13 amino acids. With 5 bases removed from V and 7 bases from J, the gap between germline ends came to 15 bases. This CDR3 is CASGLRDAWEQYF. The CDR3 region has the DNA TGTGCTAGTGGTCTACGGGACGCCTGGGAGCAGTACTTC.

In this sample, this clonotype turned up once. The V and J genes are TRBV20-1 and TRBJ2-7; 9 bases map to TRBD2. The CDR3 runs 14 residues. Germline CDR1 is DFQATT and CDR2 is SNEGSKA (reference sequence). The V segment lost 2 bases and the J segment 4 bases; nucleotides outside the gene matches: 6. In DNA form, the CDR3 reads TGCAGTGCTAGACCCGCTAGCGGGGCGTACGAGCAGTACTTC. Translated, it gives CSARPASGAYEQYF.

This clonotype came up many times. V is TRBV12-3 or TRBV12-4 and J is TRBJ2-2; 7 nucleotides line up with TRBD1. V shed 5 bases and J 5 bases; nucleotides not matched to a gene: 2. The CDR3 is made up of 13 amino acids. The CDR3 sequence is CASSPTGTGELFF. Here the CDR3 DNA reads TGTGCCAGCAGTCCGACAGGGACCGGGGAGCTGTTTTTT.

The chain is built from TRBV2 and TRBJ2-1, with D possibly TRBD1 on 5 matching bases. CDR3 length: 11 amino acids. In germline, CDR1 is SNHLY, CDR2 FYNNEI. V was shortened by 8 bases and J by 15 bases, with 17 bases between the two germline ends. The CDR3 region is CASGSGLPPFF. The CDR3 DNA sequence: TGTGCCAGCGGCTCAGGGCTACCCCCGTTCTTC. Variable domain in full (rest from reference TRBV2 and TRBJ2-1): EPEVTQTPSHQVTQMGQEVILRCVPISNHLYFYWYRQILGQKVEFLVSFYNNEISEKSEIFDDQFSVERPDGSNFTLKIRSTKLEDSAMYFCASGSGLPPFFGPGTRLTVL.

This clonotype occurred many times. The chain has TRBV4-1 and TRBJ2-3; 8 bases agree with TRBD1. The germline CDR1 and CDR2 sequences are MGHRA and YSYEKL. J was trimmed by 0 bases and V by 0 bases; bases with no gene match: 11. There are 19 residues in the CDR3. This chain's CDR3 is CASSQEPTGASISTDTQYF. The CDR3 DNA reads TGCGCCAGCAGCCAAGAACCGACAGGGGCGTCGATTAGCACAGATACGCAGTATTTT.

This clonotype was picked up many times. The rearrangement uses TRBV5-6 and TRBJ2-1; TRBD2 agrees at 7 bases. CDR3 size: 15 residues. The V segment lost 4 bases and the J segment 6 bases; nucleotides outside the gene matches: 10. Germline CDR1 and CDR2: SGHDT and YYEEEE. CDR3 sequence reads: CASSVEWGGGNEQFF. The CDR3 DNA is TGTGCCAGCAGCGTTGAGTGGGGCGGGGGCAATGAGCAGTTCTTC.

The chain has TRBV28 and TRBJ2-2; D is uncertain. The CDR3 length is 12 residues. CDR1 MDHEN and CDR2 SYDVKM come from the germline V gene. V lost 11 bases and J 6 bases, leaving 13 bases between the germline ends. CDR3 sequence reads: CACRSVAGELFF. CDR3 nucleotide sequence: TGTGCCTGCCGTTCAGTGGCCGGGGAGCTGTTTTTT.

This clonotype was recorded many times. The V gene is TRBV2, the J gene TRBJ2-2; D is possibly TRBD2 (5 bases). The CDR3 totals 12 residues. The ends were cut back, 7 bases at V and 8 bases at J, with 11 bases in the middle. The germline CDR1 and CDR2 sequences are SNHLY and FYNNEI. Written as DNA, the CDR3 is TGTGCCAGCACGCGGAGGAGTGGGGAGCTGTTTTTT. Translating gives CASTRRSGELFF. The full variable domain, its missing parts supplied by reference TRBV2 and TRBJ2-2, is EPEVTQTPSHQVTQMGQEVILRCVPISNHLYFYWYRQILGQKVEFLVSFYNNEISEKSEIFDDQFSVERPDGSNFTLKIRSTKLEDSAMYFCASTRRSGELFFGEGSRLTVL.

This clonotype was counted many times. The chain uses TRBV19 and TRBJ2-1; TRBD1 might be the D (6 bases). Germline CDR1 is LNHDA and CDR2 is SQIVND (reference sequence). V lost 9 bases and J 3 bases, leaving 15 bases between the germline ends. CDR3 length: 14 amino acids. CDR3: CASTPRDNYNEQFF. DNA for the CDR3: TGTGCCAGCACACCCCGGGACAACTACAATGAGCAGTTCTTC.

Comment on this clonotype: The DNA is left out, because the CDR3 cannot be placed on it with certainty; the CDR3 is given as TCRdb lists it. CDR3 in amino acids: CASSLPAKYNTGELFFFF. The V and J genes are TRBV2 and TRBJ2-2; TRBD1, the D gene given by the table, was not confirmed from the DNA. Including both end residues, the CDR3 is 18 amino acids long. CDR1 SNHLY and CDR2 FYNNEI come from the germline V gene.

This clonotype was recorded many times. CDR3 DNA sequence: TGTGCCGCGAGGCAGGGGGAGACCCAGTACTTC. Protein product: CAARQGETQYF. The chain recombines TRBV6-2 or TRBV6-3 with TRBJ2-5; maybe TRBD1 (6 bases). This CDR3 has 11 amino acids. Germline V CDR1 and CDR2: MNHEY, SVGEGT. The V end was cut by 11 bases, the J end by 5 bases, with 12 bases between.

This clonotype was picked up many times. The V gene is TRBV14, the J gene TRBJ2-5; 7 positions agree with TRBD1. From germline, CDR1 is SGHDN and CDR2 FVKESK. V was clipped by 4 bases and J by 6 bases; unmatched bases: 5. There are 13 residues in the CDR3. DNA for the CDR3: TGTGCCAGCAGCCCCGCGACAGGGAAGACCCAGTACTTC. This sequence encodes CASSPATGKTQYF. The full variable domain, its missing parts supplied by reference TRBV14 and TRBJ2-5, is EAGVTQFPSHSVIEKGQTVTLRCDPISGHDNLYWYRRVMGKEIKFLLHFVKESKQDESGMPNNRFLAERTGGTYSTLKVQPAELEDSGVYFCASSPATGKTQYFGPGTRLLVL.

The V gene is TRBV20-1, the J gene TRBJ2-5; 7 nucleotides line up with TRBD1. CDR1 and CDR2 (germline): DFQATT, SNEGSKA (reference sequence). Trimming removed 5 bases from V and 4 bases from J; junction bases left unmatched: 7. This CDR3 contains 13 residues. The chain's CDR3 is CSAQKGAGETQYF. In DNA, the CDR3 is TGCAGTGCTCAGAAGGGGGCTGGAGAGACCCAGTACTTC.

On this clonotype: At one end, the junction sequence differs from germline, possibly due to a read error. This rearrangement joins TRBV29-1 to TRBJ2-1; D not certain. The length of the CDR3 is 13 residues. Looked up from germline, CDR1 is SQVTM and CDR2 is ANQGSEA. The CDR3 DNA reads TGCAGCGTTGATGGTGTTGGCGACAATGACCAGTTCTTC. Translated, it gives CSVDGVGDNDQFF.

This clonotype showed up many times. This CDR3 reads CASSDLAGVVDTQYF. The CDR3 DNA is TGTGCCAGTAGTGACCTAGCGGGGGTGGTAGATACGCAGTATTTT. This sequence joins TRBV19 and TRBJ2-3, with 10 bases lining up with TRBD2. Per germline, CDR1 LNHDA and CDR2 SQIVND (reference sequence). This CDR3 is built from 15 residues. The trim removed 5 bases at V and 5 bases at J, leaving 7 bases unmatched.

Many counts were recorded for this clonotype. The chain couples TRBV20-1 to TRBJ2-5; 14 positions agree with TRBD2. This CDR3 spans 19 amino acids. J gave up 4 bases and V 0 bases, and 13 bases lay outside the gene matches. Germline CDR1 and CDR2: DFQATT and SNEGSKA (reference sequence). CDR3 in DNA: TGCAGTGCTAGAGATGACCTGCGGACTAGCGGGGGGCCGGGAGAGACCCAGTACTTC. It encodes CSARDDLRTSGGPGETQYF.

This clonotype was detected ten times or more. The chain carries TRBV10-1 and TRBJ2-3, with unresolved D. Germline loops: CDR1 WNHNN, CDR2 SYGVQD (reference sequence). This CDR3 is built from 13 residues. V dropped 3 bases and J dropped 5 bases, with 9 bases sitting between them. CDR3 loop: CASSELGRDTQYF. DNA for the CDR3: TGCGCCAGCAGTGAATTGGGCCGAGATACGCAGTATTTT.

This clonotype was picked up a small number of times. The J gene is TRBJ2-1, the V gene TRBV19; the D call may be TRBD1 or TRBD2 (5 bases each). CDR3 length: 14 residues. Germline V gene data show CDR1 as LNHDA and CDR2 as SQIVND (reference sequence). V gave up 6 bases and J gave up 4 bases, with 13 bases separating them. This CDR3 is CASRYTGGYNEQFF. The CDR3 DNA reads TGTGCCAGTAGATACACAGGAGGATACAATGAGCAGTTCTTC.

The chain employs TRBV28 and TRBJ2-3; a possible D gene is TRBD2 (6 bases). This CDR3 is built from 16 residues. Trimming pared 4 bases from V and 2 bases from J, leaving 16 bases between. The germline V gene has CDR1 MDHEN and CDR2 SYDVKM. CDR3 sequence (DNA): TGTGCCAGCAGTTCTCAGCGGGCGGCCGCCACAGATACGCAGTATTTT. Encoded protein: CASSSQRAAATDTQYF.

The J gene is TRBJ2-5, the V gene TRBV7-2; 8 nucleotides line up with TRBD1. CDR3 length: 14 residues. CDR1 and CDR2 from the germline V gene are SGHTA and FQGNSA. V lost 5 bases to trimming and J lost 5 bases; unmatched junction nucleotides: 7. The chain's CDR3 is CASSPQQGVETQYF. In nucleotides, the CDR3 is TGTGCCAGCAGCCCTCAACAGGGGGTGGAGACCCAGTACTTC.

Ten or more counts support this clonotype. J is TRBJ1-1 and V is TRBV5-6; TRBD1 is a possible D gene (5 bases). Germline V gene sequence: CDR1 SGHDT, CDR2 YYEEEE. V lost 0 bases, J lost 1 base, and 10 bases lay in between. CDR3 length: 15 amino acids. CDR3 sequence: CASSLGGAGNTEAFF. The CDR3 bases are TGTGCCAGCAGCTTGGGCGGGGCAGGGAACACTGAAGCTTTCTTT.

The chain is built from TRBV29-1 and TRBJ2-7; D uncertain. Trimming stripped 4 bases from V and 0 bases from J, with 10 bases between. The germline CDR1 and CDR2 sequences are SQVTM and ANQGSEA. This CDR3 is 13 amino acids long. This CDR3 reads CSVGVVGSYEQYF. CDR3 DNA sequence: TGCAGCGTTGGCGTGGTCGGCTCCTACGAGCAGTACTTC.

In this sample, this clonotype turned up many times. The gene calls are TRBV7-6 and TRBJ1-2; 9 bases fit TRBD1. The V gene's germline CDR1 is SGHVS and CDR2 FNYEAQ. The ends lost 5 bases at V and 3 bases at J; junction bases unmatched: 10. CDR3 length: 16 amino acids. The CDR3 region has the DNA TGTGCCAGCAGCCCCCTTCCGGGACAGGGCGACTATGGCTACACCTTC. The encoded protein is CASSPLPGQGDYGYTF.

In regard to this clonotype: A read error is likely here: a far larger clone is one base away. The chain joins TRBV10-3 to TRBJ2-5; 10 nucleotides line up with TRBD2. V trimming: 3 bases; J trimming: 11 bases; junction bases outside the gene matches: 9. CDR1 is ENHRY, CDR2 SYGVKD, per germline. This CDR3 region has 14 residues. The CDR3 is CAISDSGGVNEQYF. CDR3 DNA: TGTGCCATCAGTGACAGCGGGGGGGTCAATGAGCAGTACTTC.

This clonotype was recorded many times. The chain carries TRBV7-9 and TRBJ2-1; 7 bases align to TRBD1. V shed 5 bases, J shed 8 bases, and the junction held 12 bases outside the gene matches. CDR1 and CDR2 from the germline V gene are SEHNR and FQNEAQ (reference sequence). The length of the CDR3 is 15 residues. The CDR3: CASSPDRDLRDEQFF. The DNA of the CDR3 is TGTGCCAGCAGCCCCGACAGGGACCTACGAGATGAGCAGTTCTTC.

The chain has TRBV19 and TRBJ2-1; 12 bases are shared with TRBD2. CDR3 length equals 15 residues. V lost 5 bases and J lost 4; bases outside the gene matches: 3. The V gene's germline CDR1 is LNHDA and CDR2 SQIVND (reference sequence). CDR3 sequence: CASSDGLAGYNEQFF. The CDR3 coding sequence is TGTGCCAGTAGTGACGGACTAGCGGGGTACAATGAGCAGTTCTTC.

This clonotype appeared many times. CDR3 coding DNA: TGTGCCAGCAGGAAATACGACACCGACAATGAGCAGTTCTTC. Its translation is CASRKYDTDNEQFF. The rearrangement uses TRBV12-3 or TRBV12-4 and TRBJ2-1; D is ambiguous. The ends were cut back, 6 bases at V and 5 bases at J, with 14 bases in the middle. This CDR3 is 14 amino acids long.

This clonotype was found many times. The chain recombines TRBV5-1 with TRBJ2-5; D is unclear. Germline V CDR1 and CDR2: SGHRS, YFSETQ. V lost 5 bases and J lost 4, with 6 bases in between. The CDR3 length is 11 residues. The CDR3 coding sequence is TGCGCCAGCAGGGATGGAGAGACCCAGTACTTC. This translates into CASRDGETQYF.

This clonotype has a count of ten or more. V and J are TRBV14 and TRBJ2-4, with a weak D call TRBD2 (6 bases). V lost 4 bases and J 3 bases, leaving 10 bases between the germline ends. The CDR3 runs 14 residues. Germline CDR1 is SGHDN and CDR2 is FVKESK. In DNA form, the CDR3 reads TGTGCCAGCAGCCTACGGCGGGACAAAAACATTCAGTACTTC. Protein product: CASSLRRDKNIQYF. The complete variable domain, with remaining parts taken from reference TRBV14 and TRBJ2-4, reads EAGVTQFPSHSVIEKGQTVTLRCDPISGHDNLYWYRRVMGKEIKFLLHFVKESKQDESGMPNNRFLAERTGGTYSTLKVQPAELEDSGVYFCASSLRRDKNIQYFGAGTRLSVL.

This clonotype has at least ten counts. The DNA for the CDR3 is TGTGCCAGTAGTATACGGCAGGGGAGCTATGGCTACACCTTC. It is translated as CASSIRQGSYGYTF. The genes are TRBV19 and TRBJ1-2, with D perhaps TRBD1 (6 bases). The CDR3 contains 14 residues. The germline V and J ends were trimmed by 2 bases and 4 bases, with 11 bases remaining between them. CDR1 is LNHDA and CDR2 is SQIVND in the germline V gene (reference sequence).